The 27 T cell receptor beta chains presented below share a single source sample, sequenced in a study of blood T cell repertoires in COVID-19. The repertoire was sequenced with immunoSEQ multiplex PCR; TCRdb's copy has only in-frame clones and lacks some. The sample comprises 120,000 to 150,000 clones, around four fifths of which are singletons, and 3.5% to 5% rests with the top ten. Sequenced: peripheral blood. These receptors came from a woman of 80 years or more with acute or convalescent COVID-19.

The chain recombines TRBV12-3 or TRBV12-4 with TRBJ2-3; possible D gene TRBD1, 5 bases. This CDR3 region has 13 residues. V shed 6 bases and J shed 6 bases, with 13 bases lying between them. CDR3 residues: CASRGPAPDTQYF. The CDR3 DNA is TGTGCCAGCAGGGGGCCCGCCCCGGATACGCAGTATTTT.

The rearrangement joins TRBV12-3 or TRBV12-4 to TRBJ2-1; 7 bases match TRBD1. The CDR3 runs to 13 residues. With 4 bases clipped from V and 7 bases from J, the junction kept 4 bases outside the gene matches. CDR3 sequence: CASSSTGNNEQFF. CDR3 DNA sequence: TGTGCCAGCAGTTCGACAGGGAATAATGAGCAGTTCTTC.

The chain employs TRBV28 and TRBJ1-1, with 7 bases aligning to TRBD1. Germline V gene data show CDR1 as MDHEN and CDR2 as SYDVKM. The CDR3 is 12 amino acids. With V trimmed by 10 bases and J by 1 base, 3 bases remained unmatched. The DNA of the CDR3 is TGTGCCACAGACAGGGCGAACACTGAAGCTTTCTTT. This translates into CATDRANTEAFF.

The CDR3 loop is CASSLGAGGYNEQFF. The CDR3 DNA follows: TGCGCCAGCAGCTTAGGAGCGGGAGGCTACAATGAGCAGTTCTTC. This sequence joins TRBV5-1 and TRBJ2-1, with 9 nucleotides matching TRBD2. The CDR3 totals 15 residues. CDR1 SGHRS and CDR2 YFSETQ come from the germline V gene. J gave up 3 bases and V 2 bases, and 3 bases lay outside the gene matches.

V and J are TRBV5-4 and TRBJ2-3; D is possibly TRBD2 (5 bases). Germline values: CDR1 SGHNT, CDR2 YYREEE (reference sequence). Trimming pared 2 bases from V and 2 bases from J, leaving 12 bases between. The CDR3 is made up of 15 amino acids. CDR3 residues: CASSLTRFATDTQYF. For the CDR3, the DNA is TGTGCCAGCAGCTTAACTAGGTTCGCCACAGATACGCAGTATTTT.

The chain combines TRBV5-1 with TRBJ2-3, with TRBD2 matching over 9 bases. J gave up 7 bases and V 4 bases, and 7 bases lay outside the gene matches. CDR3 length: 14 amino acids. CDR1 is SGHRS and CDR2 is YFSETQ in the germline V gene. The chain's CDR3 is CASSLQLAGHTQYF. For the CDR3, the DNA is TGCGCCAGCAGCCTACAACTAGCGGGCCATACGCAGTATTTT.

The rearrangement uses TRBV18 and TRBJ1-1, with 8 bases that match TRBD1. V dropped 6 bases and J dropped 6; count of bases not matched to a gene: 6. CDR3 length equals 13 residues. Germline V gene sequence: CDR1 KGHSH, CDR2 LQKENI. CDR3 nucleotide sequence: TGTGCCAGCTCCTTCGGACAGGGTTCTGAAGCTTTCTTT. This gives the protein CASSFGQGSEAFF. The whole variable domain, filled in from reference TRBV18 and TRBJ1-1, reads NAGVMQNPRHLVRRRGQEARLRCSPMKGHSHVYWYRQLPEEGLKFMVYLQKENIIDESGMPKERFSAEFPKEGPSILRIQQVVRGDSAAYFCASSFGQGSEAFFGQGTRLTVV.

This clone was seen a single time. The gene calls are TRBV6-6 and TRBJ1-2, with 7 bases aligning to TRBD1. Germline CDR1 reads MNHNY; CDR2 reads SVGAGI (reference sequence). The CDR3 is 13 amino acids. V dropped 5 bases and J dropped 6; count of bases not matched to a gene: 6. The CDR3 DNA reads as TGTGCCAGCAGTCAACAGGGGCATAATGGCTACACCTTC. It codes for CASSQQGHNGYTF.

This clone was recorded only once. The CDR3 protein is CASSPTGVYGYTF. The DNA of the CDR3 is TGTGCCAGCAGTCCGACAGGGGTGTATGGCTACACCTTC. The gene calls are TRBV5-5 and TRBJ1-2, with TRBD1 identical over 8 bases. Trimming removed 5 bases from V and 5 bases from J; junction bases left unmatched: 5. This CDR3 has 13 residues. CDR1 is SGHKS and CDR2 is YYEKEE in the germline V gene (reference sequence).

The chain uses TRBV21-1 and TRBJ2-5; the table assigns TRBD2, which was not confirmed against the DNA. TRBV21-1 is termed a pseudogene. There are 17 residues in the CDR3. The CDR3 sequence: CASSKALGGRAQETQYF. In DNA, the CDR3 is TGTGCCAGCAGCAAAGCGCTGGGGGGGAGGGCCCAAGAGACCCAGTACTTC.

In its sample, this clone was seen a few times. The V gene is TRBV5-1, the J gene TRBJ2-4; D perhaps matches TRBD2 (6 bases). The germline V gene encodes CDR1 SGHRS and CDR2 YFSETQ. The CDR3 has 15 amino acids. Between the trimmed V and J ends, which lost 4 bases and 0 bases, there was a span of 11 bases. The CDR3: CASSETGVAKNIQYF. The CDR3 bases are TGCGCCAGCAGCGAGACGGGGGTAGCCAAAAACATTCAGTACTTC. Based on the CDR3 plus reference TRBV5-1 and TRBJ2-4, the full variable domain is KAGVTQTPRYLIKTRGQQVTLSCSPISGHRSVSWYQQTPGQGLQFLFEYFSETQRNKGNFPGRFSGRQFSNSRSEMNVSTLELGDSALYLCASSETGVAKNIQYFGAGTRLSVL.

For the CDR3, the DNA is TGTGCCAGCAGTCTTTATCCTATGGAGGGGGAGACCCAGTACTTC. Its protein product is CASSLYPMEGETQYF. The chain has TRBV27 and TRBJ2-5; D might be TRBD2 (6 bases). The V end was cut by 5 bases, the J end by 5 bases, with 18 bases between. CDR3 length: 15 residues. Looked up from germline, CDR1 is MNHEY and CDR2 is SMNVEV (reference sequence).

This clone was recorded once. The chain uses TRBV28 and TRBJ2-5; 7 nucleotides agree with TRBD2. With 0 bases clipped from V and 5 bases from J, the junction kept 15 bases outside the gene matches. Germline CDR1 and CDR2: MDHEN and SYDVKM. CDR3 size: 18 residues. CDR3 in DNA: TGTGCCAGCAGTTTATGGGGAGGGCCAAGACGCGGCCGCGAGACCCAGTACTTC. Translated: CASSLWGGPRRGRETQYF.

In regard to this clone: In the same sample, other DNA sequences code for this CDR3. V gene TRBV5-1 combines with J gene TRBJ1-5; TRBD1 might be the D (5 bases). The germline gives CDR1 SGHRS, CDR2 YFSETQ. Trimming shortened V by 4 bases and J by 5 bases, and 10 bases separated the two germline ends. The length of the CDR3 is 13 residues. The CDR3 protein is CASSLQGDQPQHF. CDR3 sequence (DNA): TGCGCCAGCAGCCTTCAGGGCGATCAGCCCCAGCATTTT. Supplemented by reference TRBV5-1 and TRBJ1-5, the full variable domain reads KAGVTQTPRYLIKTRGQQVTLSCSPISGHRSVSWYQQTPGQGLQFLFEYFSETQRNKGNFPGRFSGRQFSNSRSEMNVSTLELGDSALYLCASSLQGDQPQHFGDGTRLSIL.

This chain links TRBV28 with TRBJ1-1; D possibly corresponds to TRBD1 (6 bases). CDR1 and CDR2 from the germline V gene are MDHEN and SYDVKM. V shed 2 bases and J shed 3 bases, with 16 bases lying between them. This CDR3 region has 16 residues. The DNA of the CDR3 is TGTGCCAGCAGTTTACGAACAGGGAAAGGATACACTGAAGCTTTCTTT. This gives the protein CASSLRTGKGYTEAFF. Based on the CDR3 plus reference TRBV28 and TRBJ1-1, the full variable domain is DVKVTQSSRYLVKRTGEKVFLECVQDMDHENMFWYRQDPGLGLRLIYFSYDVKMKEKGDIPEGYSVSREKKERFSLILESASTNQTSMYLCASSLRTGKGYTEAFFGQGTRLTVV.

V is TRBV6-5 and J is TRBJ1-4; TRBD1 matches 9 bases. J was trimmed by 8 bases and V by 4 bases; bases with no gene match: 8. This CDR3 region has 15 residues. CDR1 MNHEY and CDR2 SVGAGI come from the germline V gene. The CDR3 loop reads CASSSTGGWQEKLFF. The DNA for the CDR3 is TGTGCCAGCAGTTCGACAGGGGGGTGGCAGGAAAAACTGTTTTTT.

The V call is TRBV4-2, the J call TRBJ2-7; D perhaps matches TRBD1 (6 bases). The CDR3 consists of 15 residues. V was trimmed by 0 bases and J by 3 bases, leaving 12 bases between them. From germline, CDR1 is LGHNA and CDR2 YNFKEQ. Here the CDR3 reads CASSQDQGTHYEQYF. DNA for the CDR3: TGTGCCAGCAGCCAAGATCAGGGGACGCACTACGAGCAGTACTTC.

The gene calls are TRBV7-6 and TRBJ1-6; D uncertain. The CDR3 runs to 15 residues. Germline values: CDR1 SGHVS, CDR2 FNYEAQ. V gave up 2 bases and J gave up 9 bases, with 14 bases separating them. CDR3 nucleotides: TGTGCCAGCAGCTTATCAAGGAGGGAGGGTTCACCCCTCCACTTT. It translates to CASSLSRREGSPLHF.

V and J are TRBV30 and TRBJ1-4; the match to TRBD1 covers 10 bases. V was pared by 2 bases and J by 4 bases, with 4 bases of the junction left unmatched. This CDR3 spans 15 amino acids. The germline V gene has CDR1 GTSNPN and CDR2 SVGIG (reference sequence). CDR3 DNA: TGTGCCTGGAGTCCCGGACAGGGGGTTAATGAAAAACTGTTTTTT. Its protein is CAWSPGQGVNEKLFF.

The rearrangement joins TRBV2 to TRBJ2-3; 12 nucleotides match TRBD2. The CDR3 is made up of 16 amino acids. J lost 6 bases, V lost 7 bases, and 11 bases had no gene match. Germline CDR1 reads SNHLY; CDR2 reads FYNNEI. The DNA of the CDR3 is TGTGCCAGCATGAGAAGACTAGCGGGGGCTGGGGATACGCAGTATTTT. It encodes CASMRRLAGAGDTQYF.

The rearrangement joins TRBV4-1 to TRBJ1-4, with TRBD1 as a possible D gene (6 bases). V was cut by 4 bases and J by 5 bases, with 11 bases left in between. The CDR3 extends over 14 amino acids. The germline CDR1 and CDR2 sequences are MGHRA and YSYEKL. The CDR3 DNA is TGCGCCAGCAGCCTGGACAGAGTGAATGAAAAACTGTTTTTT. This translates into CASSLDRVNEKLFF.

V usage is TRBV2 and J usage is TRBJ2-1, with TRBD2 matching over 11 bases. The length of the CDR3 is 14 residues. Germline V CDR1 and CDR2: SNHLY, FYNNEI. Trimming cost V 5 bases and J 6 bases; bases outside gene matches: 3. The CDR3 spells CASSWTSGPNEQFF. The CDR3 bases are TGTGCCAGCAGTTGGACTAGCGGGCCCAATGAGCAGTTCTTC.

This rearrangement joins TRBV5-1 to TRBJ1-4; 9 positions match TRBD1. The CDR3 totals 14 residues. The junction had 3 bases not matched to a gene; V was cut back by 2 bases and J by 7 bases. CDR1 is SGHRS and CDR2 is YFSETQ in the germline V gene. CDR3 sequence (DNA): TGCGCCAGCAGCTTCCGGGACAGGGCTGAAAAACTGTTTTTT. It specifies CASSFRDRAEKLFF.

The chain employs TRBV5-1 and TRBJ1-5; TRBD1 is a possible D gene (6 bases). CDR1 and CDR2 (germline): SGHRS, YFSETQ. The V and J ends lost 4 bases and 4 bases respectively, with 15 bases between them. CDR3 size: 15 residues. CDR3 sequence reads: CASSLGGQSNQPQHF. CDR3 coding DNA: TGCGCCAGCAGCCTGGGAGGACAGTCTAATCAGCCCCAGCATTTT.

J is TRBJ1-2 and V is TRBV2, with 8 nucleotides matching TRBD1. The J segment lost 8 bases and the V segment lost 6 bases, leaving 8 bases of the junction unmatched. The CDR3 totals 13 residues. Looked up from germline, CDR1 is SNHLY and CDR2 is FYNNEI. The CDR3: CASSPDRGIGYTF. The CDR3 bases are TGTGCCAGCAGCCCTGACAGGGGAATAGGCTACACCTTC.

The rearrangement links TRBV7-2 to TRBJ1-2, with 8 bases matching TRBD1. V lost 4 bases and J lost 6; bases outside the gene matches: 4. Germline V gene sequence: CDR1 SGHTA, CDR2 FQGNSA. The CDR3 covers 13 residues. CDR3: CASSSNRGNGYTF. The CDR3, as DNA: TGTGCCAGCAGCTCTAACAGGGGGAATGGCTACACCTTC.

This chain uses TRBV9 with TRBJ2-5, with 9 positions matching TRBD2. V shed 0 bases and J 4 bases; nucleotides not matched to a gene: 4. CDR1 and CDR2 from the germline V gene are SGDLS and YYNGEE. The CDR3 covers 15 residues. The CDR3 loop is CASSVDVSGGETQYF. The CDR3 DNA is TGTGCCAGCAGCGTAGATGTTAGCGGGGGAGAGACCCAGTACTTC.